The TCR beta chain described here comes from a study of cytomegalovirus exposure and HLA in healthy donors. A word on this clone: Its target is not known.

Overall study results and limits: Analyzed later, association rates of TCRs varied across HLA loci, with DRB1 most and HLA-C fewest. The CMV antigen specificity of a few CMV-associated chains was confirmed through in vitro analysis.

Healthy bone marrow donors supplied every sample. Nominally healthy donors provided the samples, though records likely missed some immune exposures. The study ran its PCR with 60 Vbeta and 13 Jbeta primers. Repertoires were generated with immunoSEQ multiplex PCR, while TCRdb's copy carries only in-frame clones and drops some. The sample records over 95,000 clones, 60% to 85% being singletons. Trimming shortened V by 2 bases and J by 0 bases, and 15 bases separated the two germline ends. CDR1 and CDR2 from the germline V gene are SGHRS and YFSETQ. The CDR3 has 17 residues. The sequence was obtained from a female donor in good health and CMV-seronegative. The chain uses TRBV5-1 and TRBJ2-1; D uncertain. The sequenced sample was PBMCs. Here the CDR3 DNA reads TGCGCCAGCAGCTTCGGCAGGCCAAAACGCTCCTACAATGAGCAGTTCTTC. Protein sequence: CASSFGRPKRSYNEQFF.